This T cell receptor (beta chain) was documented in a study of CD8+ T cells in alopecia areata listed by TCRdb under 2018. In terms of the full investigation: Treated patients were enrolled in an open-label pilot trial of oral tofacitinib, 5 to 10 mg twice daily, for moderate-to-severe alopecia areata. Tofacitinib was administered for 6 to 18 months, and 6 months of follow-up off drug were then conducted to assess delayed response and recurrence. In treated patients, disease severity was measured using the SALT score, which gives the percentage of scalp surface area affected. In both human patients and the C3H/HeJ mouse model, the study applied high-throughput TCRbeta sequencing to look at T cell clonal expansion in alopecia areata. In humans, TCRbeta sequencing was performed on scalp tissue and on sorted CD4+ and CD8+ peripheral blood T cells from healthy controls and from patients with patchy or totalis/universalis alopecia areata. Biopsies were taken from tofacitinib-treated patients at baseline and at 4 and 24 weeks of treatment, and a later scalp biopsy was taken in several of the tofacitinib-treated patients. Scalp clonality was compared among normal scalp (n=4), patchy alopecia areata scalp (n=8), and alopecia totalis/universalis scalp (n=8). RNA came from the PAXgene miRNA kit for fixed scalp, the miRNeasy kit for PBMCs, and the RNeasy kit for mouse skin. TCRbeta CDR3 regions were amplified by immunoSEQ multiplex PCR with 35 Vbeta forward and 13 Jbeta reverse primers. The research as a whole found: TCR sequences shared between patients were less clear than in mice, possibly partly because of HLA diversity in the patient population. Scalp clonality and the number of expanded CD8+ clones among the top 100 scalp clones were significantly decreased by tofacitinib. Because the treated cohort was small and had only one nonresponder, larger studies are needed to examine links between baseline CD8+ expansion and response. Lesional scalp, especially in alopecia totalis/universalis, showed higher clonality and more expanded CD8+ clones than normal scalp, suggesting antigenic drive. Scalp TCR repertoire analysis is complicated because resident alphabeta T cells in normal human skin are also sequenced, whereas mouse skin is dominated by gammadelta T cells. Many expanded lesional clones persisted in scalp and blood during tofacitinib treatment, which may partly explain relapse after stopping treatment.

Receptors were amplified or captured by the immunoSEQ multiplex PCR assay. RNA was extracted from all samples and reverse transcribed into cDNA as template for TCR sequencing. SuperScript III was used for first-strand cDNA synthesis, primed with a 2:1 mix of oligo-dT and random hexamers. Amplification bias was assessed with a synthetic immune receptor repertoire, and residual bias was removed computationally. The paper's processing steps were these. After raw reads were preprocessed to remove errors, the CDR3 was defined following IMGT conventions as running from the conserved cysteine to phenylalanine. Clonality was calculated as 1 minus Shannon entropy normalized by log2 of the number of productive unique TCRs. Whether each scalp clone was CD4 or CD8 was inferred by checking scalp TCRbeta sequences against the CD4 and CD8 repertoires from sorted blood. TCRdb obtained this table from immuneACCESS and retained in-frame rearrangements with V and J assigned. These tables miss some clones; where compared with another copy, unresolved V genes account for less than half of the shortfall, and the remainder is unexplained. Clone size and V and J calls were adopted from that table, with D and trimming inferred from the DNA. The sample profile shows 150,000 to 250,000 clones; over 45% of them were found once. The ten biggest clones cover roughly 5% of the sample.

Sequences SGHRS (CDR1) and YFSETQ (CDR2) are obtained from the germline V gene. Trimmed from V: 5 bases; trimmed from J: 8 bases; junction bases lacking a gene match: 10. The CDR3 holds 15 amino acids from the cysteine to the phenylalanine. Of the read, only the CDR3 DNA is kept; its 45 bases are in frame from base 1. Reading the label with the study, this specimen's time point is: 20 to 30 weeks on oral tofacitinib. The label giving this sample's treatment or condition can be read as: oral pan-JAK inhibitor, 5-10 mg twice daily. From alopecia areata patients, peripheral blood was collected along with lesional scalp punch biopsies. PBMCs were separated by density centrifugation and stained for CD3, CD4 and CD8, after which CD4+ and CD8+ T cells were sorted on a FACSAria. As concerns this clone: Its antigen is not yet known. It has no much larger one-base neighbor in the sample; base qualities were not kept.

This receptor chain uses TRBV5-1 and TRBJ2-1; 10 of the junction bases match TRBD2. The origin of this receptor is a human donor with alopecia areata. The specimen was CD4+ T cells sorted from blood, collected at week 24, from a patient treated with tofacitinib. This receptor has the CDR3 CASSRNRGTSDEQFF. In nucleotide form, the sequence is TGCGCCAGCAGTCGAAATCGGGGGACTAGCGATGAGCAGTTCTTC.